The sequence of this T cell receptor (beta chain) was determined in a study of blood T cells in healthy people across ages. Researchers collected approximately 9.5 milliliters of peripheral blood from every single donor. For the second PCR, which ran for roughly 7 to 11 cycles, a sample-barcoded 5' primer and a J-beta primer mix were used. One entry per CDR3 protein, called by TCRdb with MiXCR from the 5' RACE reads. Among 800,000 or so distinct CDR3 sequences listed, approximately 65% were seen once. Sequences were obtained from blood. This receptor was taken from a man younger than 40 in good health.

The DNA for the CDR3 is TGTGCCAGCTCACCACGAGTCTTCCAAGAGACCCAGTACTTC. Translated, it gives CASSPRVFQETQYF. The chain is built from TRBV18 and TRBJ2-5; D is undetermined. The CDR3 spans 14 residues. Trimming removed 1 base at V and 1 base at J, with 7 bases between. Germline V gives CDR1 KGHSH, CDR2 LQKENI.